Listed below are T cell receptor beta chains from one sample, sequenced in a study of OX40 agonist ivuxolimab in advanced cancers. TCRdb's table, derived via immunoSEQ multiplex PCR, lists solely in-frame clones and lacks some. The top ten hold about 16% of the sample, which has roughly 42,000 clones, 85% to 95% seen once. Source: CD4+ or CD8+ T cells sorted from blood, taken in a trial of the OX40 agonist ivuxolimab. The receptor source for this set is an adult with an advanced solid tumor such as melanoma, head and neck, liver or kidney cancer. The CDR3 runs from the conserved cysteine through the conserved F or W. A D gene is named only where the DNA matches it firmly. The size entry is marked missing in some rows and otherwise reads once, few, many or a size class.

J gene,clone size,D gene,V gene,CDR3 protein,CDR3 DNA
TRBJ2-1,NA,NA,TRBV7-6,CASSLDFGHNEQFF,TGTGCCAGCAGCTTAGATTTCGGTCACAATGAGCAGTTCTTC
TRBJ2-1,NA,NA,TRBV19,CASSLGASVSSYNEQFF,TGTGCCAGTAGTTTGGGGGCCAGCGTAAGCTCCTACAATGAGCAGTTCTTC
TRBJ2-7,NA,TRBD2,TRBV6-5,CASSRGLAGDREQYF,TGTGCCAGCAGTCGAGGACTAGCGGGAGACAGGGAGCAGTACTTC
TRBJ1-2,NA,TRBD1,TRBV19,CASSPGQGFGYTF,TGTGCCAGTAGCCCGGGACAGGGATTTGGCTACACCTTC
TRBJ2-5,NA,TRBD2,TRBV5-1,CASSAERETETQYF,TGCGCCAGCAGTGCTGAGCGGGAGACAGAGACCCAGTACTTC
TRBJ2-3,NA,NA,TRBV7-9,CASSPRMGPDTQYF,TGTGCCAGCAGCCCCCGAATGGGGCCAGATACGCAGTATTTT
TRBJ1-1,NA,NA,TRBV29-1,CSVEDGVPTEAFF,TGCAGCGTTGAAGATGGAGTCCCCACTGAAGCTTTCTTT
TRBJ2-7,NA,NA,TRBV1,CTSSQGRVYEQYF,TGCACCAGCAGCCAAGGTAGAGTTTACGAGCAGTACTTC
TRBJ2-1,NA,TRBD2,TRBV7-3,CASSSSSGNNEQFF,TGTGCCAGCAGCTCCTCTAGCGGGAACAATGAGCAGTTCTTC
TRBJ1-2,NA,NA,TRBV29-1,CSVVDNYGYTF,TGCAGCGTTGTCGATAACTATGGCTACACCTTC
TRBJ2-5,NA,TRBD2,TRBV28,CASSRPGLAGGGETQYF,TGTGCCAGCTCCCGACCCGGACTAGCGGGGGGGGGAGAGACCCAGTACTTC
TRBJ1-2,NA,TRBD1,TRBV4-3,CASSQDGDRSYGYTF,TGCGCCAGCAGCCAAGATGGGGACAGGTCCTATGGCTACACCTTC
TRBJ2-1,NA,TRBD2,TRBV28,CASSDSSGRWQFF,TGTGCCAGCAGTGACTCTAGCGGGAGGTGGCAGTTCTTC
TRBJ2-3,NA,NA,TRBV2,CASGVTDTQYF,TGTGCCAGCGGGGTAACAGATACGCAGTATTTT
TRBJ2-1,NA,NA,TRBV6-4,CASSASGAGGYNEQFF,TGTGCCAGCAGTGCGTCGGGGGCAGGTGGATACAATGAGCAGTTCTTC
TRBJ2-3,NA,NA,TRBV29-1,CSVVGSTDTQYF,TGCAGCGTTGTGGGCAGCACAGATACGCAGTATTTT
TRBJ2-7,once,NA,TRBV28,CASSLGGEQYF,TGTGCCAGCAGTTTGGGCGGCGAGCAGTACTTC
TRBJ2-3,once,NA,TRBV27,CASSLYGPNTQYF,TGTGCCAGCTCCCTTTACGGGCCTAATACGCAGTATTTT
TRBJ2-7,once,TRBD1,TRBV27,CASSPDRGRPYEQYF,TGTGCCAGCAGTCCGGACAGGGGAAGACCCTACGAGCAGTACTTC
TRBJ2-7,NA,NA,TRBV4-1,CASSQWTESYEQYF,TGCGCCAGCAGCCAATGGACGGAATCCTACGAGCAGTACTTC
TRBJ2-7,NA,NA,TRBV21-1,CASSKAGQWASRYEQYF,TGTGCCAGCAGCAAAGCGGGCCAATGGGCTAGCAGGTACGAGCAGTACTTC
TRBJ2-2,NA,TRBD1,TRBV9,CASTGTGGTGELFF,TGTGCCAGCACCGGGACAGGGGGCACCGGGGAGCTGTTTTTT
TRBJ2-3,NA,NA,TRBV28,CASSLLGTTDTQYF,TGTGCCAGCAGTTTACTTGGAACCACAGATACGCAGTATTTT
TRBJ1-2,NA,NA,TRBV7-8,CASSLGIEYYGYTF,TGTGCCAGCAGCTTAGGGATCGAGTACTATGGCTACACCTTC
TRBJ1-2,once,NA,TRBV19,CAISPGTNYGYTF,TGTGCCATCAGCCCTGGGACTAACTATGGCTACACCTTC
TRBJ2-7,once,NA,TRBV5-6,CASSLGRYYEQYF,TGTGCCAGCAGCTTGGGGAGATACTACGAGCAGTACTTC
TRBJ2-6,NA,NA,TRBV25-1,CASSDRDPGTGANVLTF,TGTGCCAGCAGTGACCGGGACCCGGGGACTGGGGCCAACGTCCTGACTTTC
TRBJ2-3,NA,NA,TRBV20-1,CSASEGGTQYF,TGCAGTGCTTCTGAAGGGGGTACGCAGTATTTT
TRBJ2-7,NA,NA,TRBV6-5,CASSRDGYEQYF,TGTGCCAGCAGCCGCGACGGGTACGAGCAGTACTTC
TRBJ2-7,NA,NA,TRBV4-1,CASSQDPGAGEAGEQYF,TGCGCCAGCAGCCAAGATCCGGGGGCGGGAGAGGCCGGGGAGCAGTACTTC
TRBJ1-4,NA,NA,TRBV19,CASTRDPADEKLFF,TGTGCCAGTACCCGGGACCCAGCGGATGAAAAACTGTTTTTT
TRBJ1-1,NA,NA,TRBV6-5,CASSSSRAINTEAFF,TGTGCCAGCAGCTCCAGTCGGGCTATTAACACTGAAGCTTTCTTT
TRBJ2-2,NA,TRBD2,TRBV19,CASSITSGMTMGELFF,TGTGCCAGTAGTATAACGAGCGGGATGACCATGGGGGAGCTGTTTTTT
TRBJ2-1,NA,NA,TRBV27,CASSFTASSYNEQFF,TGTGCCAGCAGTTTTACCGCGAGCTCCTACAATGAGCAGTTCTTC
TRBJ1-5,NA,NA,TRBV5-3,CATADSSEPQHF,TGTGCCACCGCCGATTCTAGTGAGCCCCAGCATTTT
TRBJ2-1,NA,TRBD1,TRBV19,CATGQGNEQFF,TGTGCCACGGGACAGGGGAATGAGCAGTTCTTC
TRBJ2-2,once,TRBD2,TRBV19,CASSIRRGLAGASTGELFF,TGTGCCAGTAGTATTAGGCGTGGACTAGCGGGAGCAAGCACCGGGGAGCTGTTTTTT
TRBJ2-7,NA,NA,TRBV29-1,CSVEGTGGQYF,TGCAGCGTTGAAGGCACGGGCGGGCAGTACTTC
TRBJ1-2,NA,NA,TRBV9,CASSHGTDYGYTF,TGTGCCAGCAGCCATGGGACGGACTATGGCTACACCTTC
TRBJ2-3,NA,NA,TRBV29-1,CSVEVSTDTQYF,TGCAGCGTTGAAGTGAGCACAGATACGCAGTATTTT
TRBJ1-5,NA,NA,TRBV27,CASSLSGNQPQHF,TGTGCCAGCAGTCTCAGTGGCAATCAGCCCCAGCATTTT
TRBJ2-5,NA,NA,TRBV27,CASGPTWGVETQYF,TGTGCCAGCGGCCCGACGTGGGGGGTCGAGACCCAGTACTTC